This T cell receptor (beta chain) came from a study of cytotoxic CD8 clonotypes in ibrutinib-treated CLL. Sequenced by immunoSEQ multiplex PCR; TCRdb stores in-frame clones only, minus some. The table has approximately 320,000 clones, about 64% seen once; the top ten hold just under 6.5%. The CDR3 contains 19 residues. The receptor's source is a human donor with chronic lymphocytic leukemia. The sequenced sample was PBMCs, obtained after 36 months of ibrutinib treatment. The V and J genes are TRBV1 and TRBJ2-5; TRBD2, the table's D call, lacks a check against the DNA. TRBV1 is a listed pseudogene. Here the CDR3 reads CTSSQVSLAGSRVCETQYF. DNA of the CDR3: TGCACCAGCAGCCAAGTCTCCCTAGCGGGGAGCCGAGTTTGTGAGACCCAGTACTTC.